Shown below are 21 T cell receptor beta chains from a single sample sequenced in a study of regulatory T cells in long-lasting Graves disease. Combining iRepertoire HTBI primers with Arm-PCR of CDR3 regions, the authors built TCR beta libraries. Via MiXCR, TCRdb re-called the multiplex PCR reads, giving one row per CDR3 protein. This sample has about 470,000 distinct CDR3 sequences; about 22% occur once, and the top ten carry roughly 7.1%. Indicated time point: persistent/refractory GD, antithyroid drugs over 5 years with positive TRAb. PBMC-extracted RNA yielded the TCR library. Sample: peripheral blood mononuclear cells (PBMCs), taken when the disease was refractory, from a patient treated with antithyroid drugs. These receptors were collected from a female donor with Graves disease.

The V call is TRBV2, the J call TRBJ2-3; D possibly matches TRBD1 or TRBD2 (5 bases each). Germline V gene data show CDR1 as SNHLY and CDR2 as FYNNEI. Trimming took off 6 bases at V and 2 bases at J, with 12 bases between the two ends. The CDR3 sequence is 14 residues long. CDR3 sequence: CASSQTGPTDTQYF. For the CDR3, the DNA is TGTGCCAGCAGCCAAACGGGGCCCACAGATACGCAGTATTTT.

The chain has TRBV30 and TRBJ2-7; no clear D gene. V lost 0 bases to trimming and J lost 5 bases, with 17 bases between them. The length of the CDR3 is 15 residues. Germline CDR1 GTSNPN, CDR2 SVGIG (reference sequence). CDR3: CAWSVGSPAVDEQYF. CDR3 nucleotides: TGTGCCTGGAGTGTCGGTAGCCCAGCCGTCGACGAGCAGTACTTC.

This clonotype was seen at least ten times. The chain combines TRBV6-1 with TRBJ2-5; D is uncertain. The germline V gene has CDR1 MNHNS and CDR2 SASEGT. The V and J ends lost 5 bases and 3 bases respectively, with 13 bases between them. This CDR3 has 14 amino acids. CDR3 nucleotide sequence: TGTGCCAGCAGTCCGACTTACCTTAAAGAGACCCAGTACTTC. Its protein is CASSPTYLKETQYF.

This clonotype was seen many times. The rearrangement uses TRBV28 and TRBJ1-5; possibly TRBD1 for D (5 bases). The V gene lost 3 bases and the J gene lost 3 bases, with 12 bases spanning the gap. CDR1 is MDHEN, CDR2 SYDVKM, per germline. The CDR3 runs to 15 residues. CDR3: CASSFGDSYNQPQHF. The CDR3, as DNA: TGTGCCAGCAGTTTCGGAGACAGCTACAATCAGCCCCAGCATTTT.

This chain joins TRBV5-8 and TRBJ2-7, with D tentatively TRBD1 (6 bases). The CDR3 length is 13 residues. Per germline, CDR1 SGHTS and CDR2 YDEGEE. Trimming pared 7 bases from V and 0 bases from J, leaving 11 bases between. The CDR3 nucleotides are TGTGCCAGCTCCGGCAGGGGCTCCTACGAGCAGTACTTC. Translating gives CASSGRGSYEQYF.

The gene calls are TRBV3-1 and TRBJ2-1, with 10 bases fitting TRBD2. Germline lookup yields CDR1 LGHDT and CDR2 YNNKEL (reference sequence). The junction had 9 bases not matched to a gene; V was cut back by 4 bases and J by 9 bases. The CDR3 has 15 residues. CDR3 DNA: TGTGCCAGCAGCCTCCAAGGGACTAGCGAAGGTGAGCAGTTCTTC. It translates to CASSLQGTSEGEQFF.

This clonotype turned up a few times. The J gene is TRBJ1-1, the V gene TRBV5-1; weak D call: TRBD1 (6 bases). Per the germline V gene, CDR1 is SGHRS and CDR2 is YFSETQ. The CDR3 runs to 14 residues. V was cut by 4 bases and J by 2 bases, with 12 bases left in between. For the CDR3, the DNA is TGCGCCAGCAGCGTGGAGACAGGAAACACTGAAGCTTTCTTT. It is translated as CASSVETGNTEAFF.

This clonotype has ten or more counts. CDR3: CASSLTGVGYGYTF. The CDR3 nucleotides read TGTGCCAGCAGTCTGACAGGGGTTGGCTATGGCTACACCTTC. V gene TRBV12-3 or TRBV12-4 combines with J gene TRBJ1-2; 8 bases align to TRBD1. The CDR3 sequence is 14 residues long. Trimming removed 5 bases from V and 4 bases from J; junction bases left unmatched: 6.

This clonotype was seen a handful of times. The chain recombines TRBV20-1 with TRBJ1-4; D unclear. There are 11 residues in the CDR3. Germline loops: CDR1 DFQATT, CDR2 SNEGSKA (reference sequence). CDR3 amino acids: CSPRFGEKLFF. The CDR3 DNA sequence: TGCAGCCCTCGGTTCGGGGAAAAACTGTTTTTT.

In its sample, this clonotype was seen many times. This sequence joins TRBV7-2 and TRBJ1-2; 8 bases line up with TRBD1. The CDR3 covers 14 residues. Looked up from germline, CDR1 is SGHTA and CDR2 is FQGNSA. Unmatched junction bases numbered 16, after V lost 11 bases and J lost 8 bases. Written as DNA, the CDR3 is TGTGCCGCATCCGGGACAGGTTTCTTCTCCGGCTACACCTTC. Translating gives CAASGTGFFSGYTF.

The gene calls are TRBV7-2 and TRBJ2-7; unclear D gene. The CDR3 sequence is 15 residues long. Germline CDR1 and CDR2: SGHTA and FQGNSA. V shed 0 bases and J shed 2 bases, with 11 bases lying between them. The CDR3: CASSLAMRSPYEQYF. The CDR3 DNA reads TGTGCCAGCAGCTTAGCCATGAGGAGTCCCTACGAGCAGTACTTC.

Concerning this clonotype: Just one base apart from a much larger clone, this may be a read error. This rearrangement joins TRBV6-1 to TRBJ2-7; 11 positions match TRBD2. The germline gives CDR1 MNHNS, CDR2 SASEGT. This CDR3 comprises 14 residues. Trimming took 8 bases from V and 5 from J; bases not matched to a gene: 8. The CDR3 DNA reads as TGTGCCAGCCGTAGCGGGAGGGGGACCCACGAGCAGTACTTC. Residues: CASRSGRGTHEQYF.

V and J are TRBV3-1 and TRBJ2-3; D is undetermined. V gave up 3 bases and J gave up 4 bases, with 5 bases separating them. Germline CDR1 reads LGHDT; CDR2 reads YNNKEL (reference sequence). The CDR3 totals 12 residues. The CDR3 nucleotides are TGTGCCAGCAGCCATGCCCCAGATACGCAGTATTTT. Translation: CASSHAPDTQYF.

This clonotype was observed a few times. J is TRBJ1-1 and V is TRBV18; D unresolved. Trimming stripped 6 bases from V and 9 bases from J, with 14 bases between. The CDR3 covers 12 residues. Germline lookup yields CDR1 KGHSH and CDR2 LQKENI. CDR3 loop: CASSTTDGKAFF. The CDR3 DNA reads as TGTGCCAGCTCCACAACGGACGGAAAAGCTTTCTTT.

This clonotype was counted between two and nine times. This rearrangement joins TRBV24-1 to TRBJ1-2, with 7 bases aligning to TRBD1. The length of the CDR3 is 14 residues. V was clipped by 3 bases and J by 4 bases; unmatched bases: 4. Germline V CDR1 and CDR2: KGHDR, SFDVKD. As DNA, the CDR3 is TGTGCCACCAGTGATCGGCAGGGGGGCTATGGCTACACCTTC. This sequence encodes CATSDRQGGYGYTF.

The sample holds a few counts of this clonotype. The chain links TRBV7-9 to TRBJ1-1, with D uncertain. In germline, CDR1 is SEHNR, CDR2 FQNEAQ (reference sequence). V was trimmed by 4 bases and J by 6 bases, leaving 18 bases between them. The CDR3 loop spans 15 amino acids. The DNA for the CDR3 is TGTGCCAGCAGCTCCCCCACAGCGAAGAAAGCTGAAGCTTTCTTT. Translating gives CASSSPTAKKAEAFF.

The chain links TRBV7-3 to TRBJ2-3; TRBD2 matches at 7 bases. Unmatched junction bases numbered 3, after V lost 3 bases and J lost 0 bases. CDR1 and CDR2 from the germline V gene are SGHTA and FQGTGA. The CDR3 is 15 residues long. The CDR3 DNA reads as TGTGCCAGCAGCTTCGGGAGGACCAGCACAGATACGCAGTATTTT. It yields the protein CASSFGRTSTDTQYF.

The rearrangement links TRBV28 to TRBJ2-1; perhaps TRBD1 as D (7 bases). The CDR3 is made up of 15 amino acids. Trimming shortened V by 4 bases and J by 8 bases, and 18 bases separated the two germline ends. Germline V gives CDR1 MDHEN, CDR2 SYDVKM. This CDR3 is CASSSATGRRDEQFF. The CDR3 nucleotides read TGTGCCAGCAGTTCCGCGACAGGGAGGAGAGATGAGCAGTTCTTC.

This clonotype came up a few times. The chain joins TRBV19 to TRBJ1-2, with D perhaps matching TRBD1 (6 bases). The CDR3 has 14 residues. V was trimmed by 5 bases and J by 4 bases, leaving 14 bases between them. Germline V CDR1 and CDR2: LNHDA, SQIVND (reference sequence). CDR3 in DNA: TGTGCCAGTAGTCCTCGGGGGGCCCGCTATGGCTACACCTTC. This gives the protein CASSPRGARYGYTF.

This clonotype was observed at least ten times. This chain links TRBV12-3 or TRBV12-4 with TRBJ1-5, with 7 positions matching TRBD1. CDR3 length: 14 residues. Losses at the gene ends were 5 bases for V and 4 bases for J; bases not matched to a gene: 5. CDR3 sequence (DNA): TGTGCCAGCAGTAACAGGGGAGAGAATCAGCCCCAGCATTTT. As protein: CASSNRGENQPQHF.

The chain carries TRBV7-9 and TRBJ1-4; unclear D gene. V was clipped by 5 bases and J by 5 bases, with 15 bases between them. The CDR3 loop spans 15 amino acids. The germline V gene encodes CDR1 SEHNR and CDR2 FQNEAQ (reference sequence). This CDR3 reads CASSAASTLNEKLFF. The CDR3 DNA reads TGTGCCAGCAGCGCAGCCAGCACCCTAAATGAAAAACTGTTTTTT.